A selection of T cell receptor beta chains follows, all from one sample in a study of T cells in Graves' hyperthyroidism and ophthalmopathy. A single record per CDR3 protein comes from TCRdb applying MiXCR to the multiplex PCR reads. The sample includes hundreds of thousands of distinct CDR3 sequences, roughly 15% of them seen just once. Source material: blood. These receptor sequences come from a woman younger than 35 with Graves' hyperthyroidism. Each CDR3 is given with its conserved first and last residue. Fields, in order: J gene, V gene, CDR3 protein.

TRBJ2-3 | TRBV2 | CASKYRGLADTQYF
TRBJ2-1 | TRBV13 | CASSGPGTDASHEFF
TRBJ2-1 | TRBV4-1 | CASSPGWSLAGEDYNEQFF
TRBJ1-1 | TRBV9 | CASSVGGGDGTEAFF
TRBJ2-1 | TRBV28 | CASSPRGQGTTNEQFF
TRBJ2-7 | TRBV2 | CASRAGLAEYEQYF
TRBJ2-1 | TRBV9 | CASSLLEGQMKFF
TRBJ1-5 | TRBV19 | CASSIDGWTGTGNQPQHF
TRBJ2-3 | TRBV5-5 | CASSYRTSGTDTQYF
TRBJ2-3 | TRBV20-1 | CSARDILAGTDTQYF
TRBJ2-2 | TRBV19 | CASSSLGLAAPETGELFF
TRBJ2-6 | TRBV7-2 | CASSPWTGTGANVLTF
TRBJ2-5 | TRBV11-2 | CASRKFGQGAEETQYF
TRBJ2-7 | TRBV2 | CASTEGTQVSYEQYF
TRBJ1-1 | TRBV7-9 | CASSSTGTKNTEAFF
TRBJ2-4 | TRBV10-3 | CAIKAAAGTIQYF
TRBJ1-5 | TRBV18 | CASSPAQAAQPQHF
TRBJ1-4 | TRBV6-1 | CASSKYDFRDGEKLFF
TRBJ2-2 | TRBV6-1 | CASTIAGWTGELFF
. | TRBV9 | CASSVEGGTGRAFF
TRBJ1-2 | TRBV20-1 | CSARSTLTDGYTF
TRBJ1-1 | TRBV5-1 | CASSTGQGVSTEAFF